Following are 8 T cell receptor beta chains from one sample sequenced in a study of T cells after yellow fever vaccination. TCRdb recomputed calls from the 5' RACE reads with MiXCR, one row per CDR3 protein. The sample records about 170,000 distinct CDR3 sequences, around 10% being singletons. The starting material was CD8+ T cells sorted from PBMCs, obtained 15 days after the yellow fever booster vaccination. These receptors were collected from a man aged 18-30 years who received the YFV17D yellow fever vaccine.

The sample holds a few counts of this clonotype. V gene TRBV7-9 combines with J gene TRBJ1-1; D perhaps matches TRBD1 (5 bases). Germline CDR1 SEHNR, CDR2 FQNEAQ (reference sequence). The CDR3 is 15 residues long. V was clipped by 6 bases and J by 5 bases, with 19 bases between them. CDR3 sequence reads: CASRGYRDGLTEAFF. In DNA form, the CDR3 reads TGTGCCAGCAGAGGATATAGGGACGGGTTAACTGAAGCTTTCTTT.

This clonotype was counted at least ten times. CDR3 amino acids: CSVGLAATGELFF. The CDR3 DNA reads as TGCAGCGTTGGTCTAGCAGCCACCGGGGAGCTGTTTTTT. The gene calls are TRBV29-1 and TRBJ2-2, with D tentatively TRBD2 (5 bases). Germline CDR1 SQVTM, CDR2 ANQGSEA. This CDR3 contains 13 residues. Trimming pared 4 bases from V and 4 bases from J, leaving 10 bases between.

This chain joins TRBV7-2 and TRBJ1-4, with TRBD1 identical over 9 bases. From germline, CDR1 is SGHTA and CDR2 FQGNSA. CDR3 size: 17 residues. The V and J ends lost 5 bases and 2 bases, in that order; junction bases with no gene match: 9. DNA for the CDR3: TGTGCCAGCAGCGGAGGGACAGGGTTCTTCACTAATGAAAAACTGTTTTTT. Translated: CASSGGTGFFTNEKLFF.

The sample holds a few counts of this clonotype. The V and J genes are TRBV5-1 and TRBJ2-3; 11 bases are shared with TRBD2. The CDR3 contains 18 residues. In germline, CDR1 is SGHRS, CDR2 YFSETQ. The ends lost 3 bases at V and 0 bases at J; junction bases unmatched: 9. CDR3 region: CASSSRLAGMVSTDTQYF. In DNA, the CDR3 is TGCGCCAGCAGCTCCAGACTAGCGGGGATGGTTAGCACAGATACGCAGTATTTT.

The J gene is TRBJ2-2, the V gene TRBV28, with TRBD2 as a possible D gene (6 bases). V was pared by 7 bases and J by 4 bases, with 13 bases between. Germline CDR1 is MDHEN and CDR2 is SYDVKM. The CDR3 length is 14 residues. The CDR3 DNA reads TGTGCCAGCAACCCGCGGGAAGGCACCGGGGAGCTGTTTTTT. This codes for CASNPREGTGELFF.

This clonotype was seen a handful of times. This chain connects TRBV19 to TRBJ2-3; no definite D call. Germline V gene data show CDR1 as LNHDA and CDR2 as SQIVND (reference sequence). The CDR3 runs to 15 residues. Trimming removed 6 bases from V and 0 bases from J, with 13 bases in between. CDR3 in amino acids: CASSTLDTSTDTQYF. CDR3 in DNA: TGTGCCAGTAGCACCCTGGATACTAGCACAGATACGCAGTATTTT.

The chain joins TRBV7-6 to TRBJ2-1; the match to TRBD1 covers 9 bases. The CDR3 consists of 14 residues. Losses at the gene ends were 5 bases for V and 10 bases for J; bases not matched to a gene: 9. The V gene's germline CDR1 is SGHVS and CDR2 FNYEAQ. The CDR3: CASSPWTGVGEQFF. The CDR3 region has the DNA TGTGCCAGCAGCCCCTGGACAGGGGTCGGCGAGCAGTTCTTC.

This clonotype was counted only a few times. This rearrangement joins TRBV7-8 to TRBJ2-4; TRBD2 matches 8 bases. With V trimmed by 7 bases and J by 2 bases, 16 bases remained unmatched. Per the germline V gene, CDR1 is SGHVS and CDR2 is FQNEAQ. The CDR3 contains 18 residues. CDR3 loop: CASIPLAGGPMSKNIQYF. In nucleotides, the CDR3 is TGTGCCAGCATCCCCCTCGCGGGGGGTCCAATGTCCAAAAACATTCAGTACTTC.